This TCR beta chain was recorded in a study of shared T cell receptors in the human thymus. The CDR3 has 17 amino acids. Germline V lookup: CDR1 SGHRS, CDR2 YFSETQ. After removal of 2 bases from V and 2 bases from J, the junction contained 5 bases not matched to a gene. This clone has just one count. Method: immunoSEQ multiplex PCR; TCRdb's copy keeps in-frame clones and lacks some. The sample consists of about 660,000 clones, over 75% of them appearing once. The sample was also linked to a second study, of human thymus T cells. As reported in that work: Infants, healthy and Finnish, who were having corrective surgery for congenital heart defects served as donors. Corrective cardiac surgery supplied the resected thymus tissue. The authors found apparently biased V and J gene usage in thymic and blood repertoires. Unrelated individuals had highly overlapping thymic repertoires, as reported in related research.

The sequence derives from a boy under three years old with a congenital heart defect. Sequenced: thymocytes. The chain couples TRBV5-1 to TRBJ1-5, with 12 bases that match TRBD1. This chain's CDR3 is CASSLGTGGPGNQPQHF. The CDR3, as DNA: TGCGCCAGCAGCTTAGGGACAGGGGGCCCGGGCAATCAGCCCCAGCATTTT.